This T cell receptor (beta chain) was recorded in a study of T cell responses to AZD1222 COVID-19 vaccine. Study context: Samples with a second dose at about 4 or about 12 weeks were pooled together. Findings and caveats of the study: The study found Spike-specific TCR breadth and depth rose after two AZD1222 doses. The sample set comprised mostly white British donors with more females, and clonal diversity was possibly underestimated.

The V gene lost 5 bases and the J gene lost 6 bases, with 14 bases spanning the gap. The CDR3 consists of 14 residues. The germline CDR1 and CDR2 sequences are SGHAT and FQNNGV. The assay was immunoSEQ multiplex PCR, and TCRdb's table has in-frame clones only and misses some. The table records 100,000 to 150,000 clones, roughly nine tenths of them present only once. This clone was observed once. Its antigen is as yet unknown. The rearrangement uses TRBV11-2 and TRBJ2-1; perhaps TRBD2 as D (5 bases). Sample: peripheral blood, taken on day 0 of AZD1222 vaccination. The TCR comes from an adult in good health. DNA of the CDR3: TGTGCCAGCAGCGGTAGTGGGAGAATCAATGAGCAGTTCTTC. Protein sequence: CASSGSGRINEQFF.